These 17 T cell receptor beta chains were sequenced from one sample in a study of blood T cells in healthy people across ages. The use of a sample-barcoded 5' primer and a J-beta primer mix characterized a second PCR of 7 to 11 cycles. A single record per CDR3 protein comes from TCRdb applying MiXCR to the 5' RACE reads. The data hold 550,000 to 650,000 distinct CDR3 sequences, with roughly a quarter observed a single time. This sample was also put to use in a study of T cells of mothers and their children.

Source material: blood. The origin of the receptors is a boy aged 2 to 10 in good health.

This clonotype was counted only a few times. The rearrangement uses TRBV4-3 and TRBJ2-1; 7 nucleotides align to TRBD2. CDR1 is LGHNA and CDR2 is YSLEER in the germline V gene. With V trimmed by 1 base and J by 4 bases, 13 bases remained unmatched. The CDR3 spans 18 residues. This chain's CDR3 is CASSQARAGLPNYNEQFF. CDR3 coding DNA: TGCGCCAGCAGCCAAGCTCGGGCGGGACTACCAAATTACAATGAGCAGTTCTTC.

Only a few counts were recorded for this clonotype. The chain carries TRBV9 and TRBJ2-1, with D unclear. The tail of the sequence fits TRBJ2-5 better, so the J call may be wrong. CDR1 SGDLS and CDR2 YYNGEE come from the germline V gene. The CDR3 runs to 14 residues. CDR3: CASSVGNSLKTQYF. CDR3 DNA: TGTGCCAGCAGCGTAGGGAACTCTTTGAAGACCCAGTACTTC.

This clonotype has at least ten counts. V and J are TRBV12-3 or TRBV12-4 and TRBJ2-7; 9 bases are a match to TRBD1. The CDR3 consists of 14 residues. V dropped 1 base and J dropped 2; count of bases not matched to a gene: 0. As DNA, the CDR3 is TGTGCCAGCAGTTTAGGGACAGGGGCCTACGAGCAGTACTTC. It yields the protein CASSLGTGAYEQYF.

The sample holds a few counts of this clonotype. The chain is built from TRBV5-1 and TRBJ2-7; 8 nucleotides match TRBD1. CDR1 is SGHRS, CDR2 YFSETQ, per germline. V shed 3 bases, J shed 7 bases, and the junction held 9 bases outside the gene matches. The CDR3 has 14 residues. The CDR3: CASSYNGQGGEQYF. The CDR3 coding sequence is TGCGCCAGCAGCTACAATGGACAGGGCGGAGAGCAGTACTTC.

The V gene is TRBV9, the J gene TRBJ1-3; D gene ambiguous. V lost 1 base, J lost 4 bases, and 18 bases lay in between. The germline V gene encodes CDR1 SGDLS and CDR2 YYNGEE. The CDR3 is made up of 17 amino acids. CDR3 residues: CASSVPKTRRSGNTIYF. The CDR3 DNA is TGTGCCAGCAGCGTACCAAAGACTAGAAGGTCGGGAAACACCATATATTTT. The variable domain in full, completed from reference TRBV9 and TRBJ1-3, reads DSGVTQTPKHLITATGQRVTLRCSPRSGDLSVYWYQQSLDQGLQFLIQYYNGEERAKGNILERFSAQQFPDLHSELNLSSLELGDSALYFCASSVPKTRRSGNTIYFGEGSWLTVV.

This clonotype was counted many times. The CDR3 loop reads CASSQQGTDTQYF. For the CDR3, the DNA is TGCGCCAGCAGCCAACAGGGGACAGATACGCAGTATTTT. This sequence joins TRBV4-3 and TRBJ2-3; possibly TRBD1 for D (6 bases). Germline V gene lookup returns CDR1 LGHNA and CDR2 YSLEER. This CDR3 region has 13 residues. V lost 2 bases, J lost 3 bases, and 6 bases lay in between.

The chain's CDR3 is CSARGPAGGTDTQYF. CDR3 nucleotide sequence: TGCAGTGCTAGAGGTCCAGCGGGGGGCACAGATACGCAGTATTTT. The chain has TRBV20-1 and TRBJ2-3, with TRBD2 matching over 8 bases. The germline gives CDR1 DFQATT, CDR2 SNEGSKA (reference sequence). The V gene end was trimmed by 1 base and the J gene end by 1 base; junction bases not matched to a gene: 4. The CDR3 loop spans 15 amino acids.

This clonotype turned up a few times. CDR3 DNA sequence: TGTGCCAGCAGTTACTCGGGCCAGGGGGCTGGCACCGGGGAGCTGTTTTTT. This translates into CASSYSGQGAGTGELFF. The chain joins TRBV6-5 to TRBJ2-2; 8 bases fit TRBD1. Germline CDR1 MNHEY, CDR2 SVGAGI. After removal of 0 bases from V and 4 bases from J, the junction contained 7 bases not matched to a gene. The CDR3 consists of 17 residues.

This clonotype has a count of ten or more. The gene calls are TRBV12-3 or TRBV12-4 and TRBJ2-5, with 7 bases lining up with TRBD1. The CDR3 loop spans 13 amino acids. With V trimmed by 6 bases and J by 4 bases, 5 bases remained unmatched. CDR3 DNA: TGTGCCAGCAGCTTGCGACAGGGAGAGACCCAGTACTTC. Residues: CASSLRQGETQYF.

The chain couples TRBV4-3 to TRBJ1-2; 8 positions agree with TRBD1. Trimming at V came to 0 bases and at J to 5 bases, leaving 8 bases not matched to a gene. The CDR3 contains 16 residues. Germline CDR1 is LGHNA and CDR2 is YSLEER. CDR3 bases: TGCGCCAGCAGCCAAGATCGGACAGGGATGGGGTATGGCTACACCTTC. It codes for CASSQDRTGMGYGYTF.

As DNA, the CDR3 is TGTGCCAGCAGTCCCGGACAGGGTGGGCTCGAGCAGTACTTC. Its protein product is CASSPGQGGLEQYF. The chain uses TRBV28 and TRBJ2-7, with 8 bases that match TRBD1. The CDR3 extends over 14 amino acids. The germline V gene encodes CDR1 MDHEN and CDR2 SYDVKM. Trimming removed 5 bases from V and 6 bases from J; junction bases left unmatched: 9.

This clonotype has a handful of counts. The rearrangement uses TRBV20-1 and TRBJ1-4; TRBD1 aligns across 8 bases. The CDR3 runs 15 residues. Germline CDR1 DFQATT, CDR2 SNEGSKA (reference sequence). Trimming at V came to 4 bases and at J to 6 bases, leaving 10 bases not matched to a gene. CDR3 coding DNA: TGCAGTGCTACCGGACAGGGCAGGGAACATGAAAAACTGTTTTTT. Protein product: CSATGQGREHEKLFF.

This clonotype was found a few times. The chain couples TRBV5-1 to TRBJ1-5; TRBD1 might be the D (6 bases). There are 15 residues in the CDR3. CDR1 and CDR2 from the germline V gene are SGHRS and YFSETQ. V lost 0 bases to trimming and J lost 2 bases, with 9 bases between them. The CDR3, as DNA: TGCGCCAGCAGCTTGGATGCAGGGGGCAATCAGCCCCAGCATTTT. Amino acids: CASSLDAGGNQPQHF.

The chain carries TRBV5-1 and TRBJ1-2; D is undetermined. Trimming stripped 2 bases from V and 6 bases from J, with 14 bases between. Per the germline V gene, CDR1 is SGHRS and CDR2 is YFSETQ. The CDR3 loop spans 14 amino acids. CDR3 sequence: CASSFKGTYDGYTF. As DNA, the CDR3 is TGCGCCAGCAGCTTCAAGGGCACCTATGATGGCTACACCTTC. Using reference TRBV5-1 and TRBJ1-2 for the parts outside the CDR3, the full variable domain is KAGVTQTPRYLIKTRGQQVTLSCSPISGHRSVSWYQQTPGQGLQFLFEYFSETQRNKGNFPGRFSGRQFSNSRSEMNVSTLELGDSALYLCASSFKGTYDGYTFGSGTRLTVV.

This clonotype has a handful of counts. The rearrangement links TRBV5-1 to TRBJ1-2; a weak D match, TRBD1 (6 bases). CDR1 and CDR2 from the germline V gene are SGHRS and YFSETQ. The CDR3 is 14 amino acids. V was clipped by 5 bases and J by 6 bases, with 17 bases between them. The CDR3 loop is CASRTQQGQHGYTF. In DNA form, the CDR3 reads TGCGCCAGCAGAACTCAACAGGGTCAGCATGGCTACACCTTC.

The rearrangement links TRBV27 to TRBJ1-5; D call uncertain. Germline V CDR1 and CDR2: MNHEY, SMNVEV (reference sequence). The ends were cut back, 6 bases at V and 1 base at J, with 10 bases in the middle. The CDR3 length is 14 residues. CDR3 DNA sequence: TGTGCCAGCAGCTCCGGATGGAGCAATCAGCCCCAGCATTTT. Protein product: CASSSGWSNQPQHF.

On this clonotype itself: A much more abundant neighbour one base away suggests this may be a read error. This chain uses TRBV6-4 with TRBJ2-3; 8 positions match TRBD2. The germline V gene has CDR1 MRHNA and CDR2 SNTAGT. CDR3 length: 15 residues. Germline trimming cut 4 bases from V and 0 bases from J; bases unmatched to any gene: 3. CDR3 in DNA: TGTGCCAGCAGTGGCTCTAGCGGGAGCACAGATACGCAGTATTTT. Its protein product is CASSGSSGSTDTQYF.